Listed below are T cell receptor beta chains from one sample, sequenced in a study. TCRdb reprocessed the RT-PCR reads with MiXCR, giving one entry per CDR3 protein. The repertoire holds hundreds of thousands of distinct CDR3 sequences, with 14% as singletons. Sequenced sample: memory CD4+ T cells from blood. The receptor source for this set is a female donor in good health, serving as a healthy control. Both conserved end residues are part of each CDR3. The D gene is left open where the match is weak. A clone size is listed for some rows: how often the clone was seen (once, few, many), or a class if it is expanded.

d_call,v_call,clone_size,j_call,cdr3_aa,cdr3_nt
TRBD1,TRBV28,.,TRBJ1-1,CASSLSDRAMNTEAFF,TGTGCCAGCAGTTTATCGGACAGGGCCATGAACACTGAAGCTTTCTTT
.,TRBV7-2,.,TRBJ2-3,CASSLTFRGNTDTQYF,TGTGCCAGCAGCTTAACGTTTCGGGGAAACACAGATACGCAGTATTTT
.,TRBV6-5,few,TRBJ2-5,CASRGRPGIGQETQYF,TGTGCCAGCAGGGGGAGACCAGGGATAGGGCAAGAGACCCAGTACTTC
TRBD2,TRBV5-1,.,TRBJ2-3,CASSWTSFTDTQYF,TGCGCCAGCAGCTGGACTAGTTTCACAGATACGCAGTATTTT
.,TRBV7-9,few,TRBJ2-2,CASSLSGAATGELFF,TGTGCCAGCAGCTTGTCGGGGGCCGCTACCGGGGAGCTGTTTTTT
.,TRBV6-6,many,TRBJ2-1,CASSYSNFANEQFF,TGTGCCAGCAGTTACTCGAACTTCGCGAATGAGCAGTTCTTC
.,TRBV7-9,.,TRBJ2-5,CASSLGAHGIGETQYF,TGTGCCAGCAGCCTAGGAGCGCACGGGATTGGGGAGACCCAGTACTTC
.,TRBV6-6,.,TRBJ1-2,CASSYPTANGYTF,TGTGCCAGCAGTTATCCCACAGCCAATGGCTACACCTTC
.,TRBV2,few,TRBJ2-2,CASSGGDGTGELFF,TGTGCCAGCAGTGGGGGGGACGGGACCGGGGAGCTGTTTTTT
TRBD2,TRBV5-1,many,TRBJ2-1,CASSLGLSGGSSYNEQFF,TGCGCCAGCAGCTTGGGCCTTAGCGGGGGAAGCTCCTACAATGAGCAGTTCTTC
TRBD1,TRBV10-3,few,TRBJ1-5,CAISTDRGRNQPQHF,TGTGCCATCAGTACCGACAGGGGGCGCAATCAGCCCCAGCATTTT
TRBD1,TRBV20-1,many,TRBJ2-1,CSARTGGAYNEQFF,TGCAGTGCTAGGACAGGGGGCGCTTACAATGAGCAGTTCTTC
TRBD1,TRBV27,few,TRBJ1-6,CASRYRDSNSPLHF,TGTGCCAGCAGATACCGGGACAGTAATTCACCCCTCCACTTT
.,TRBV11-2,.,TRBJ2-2,CASSLGPWAGELFF,TGTGCCAGCAGCCTCGGACCTTGGGCCGGGGAGCTGTTTTTT
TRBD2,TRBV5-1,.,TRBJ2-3,CASSLLREGTQYF,TGCGCCAGCAGCTTGTTGCGGGAGGGTACGCAGTATTTT
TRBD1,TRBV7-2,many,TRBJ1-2,CASSSPAGTGYGYTF,TGTGCCAGCAGCTCGCCGGCCGGGACAGGGTATGGCTACACCTTC
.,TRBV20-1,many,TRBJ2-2,CSAAGRITGTGELFF,TGCAGTGCCGCCGGTAGGATTACGGGCACCGGGGAGCTGTTTTTT
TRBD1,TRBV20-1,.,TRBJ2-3,CSAQTGSDTQYF,TGCAGTGCTCAGACAGGGAGCGATACGCAGTATTTT
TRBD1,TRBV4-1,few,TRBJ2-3,CASSLTGTGGRDTQYF,TGCGCCAGCAGCCTAACCGGGACAGGGGGCAGAGATACGCAGTATTTT
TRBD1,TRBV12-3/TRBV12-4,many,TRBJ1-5,CASSQGQGTQPQHF,TGTGCCAGCAGTCAAGGACAGGGTACTCAGCCCCAGCATTTT
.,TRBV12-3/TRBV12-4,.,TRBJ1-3,CASSLAHSGNTIYF,TGTGCCAGCAGTTTGGCGCATTCTGGAAACACCATATATTTT
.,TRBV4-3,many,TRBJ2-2,CASSRGVTNTGELFF,TGCGCCAGCAGCCGGGGCGTAACGAACACCGGGGAGCTGTTTTTT
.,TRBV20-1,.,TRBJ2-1,CRTDRYNEQFF,TGCCGGACCGACCGATACAATGAGCAGTTCTTC
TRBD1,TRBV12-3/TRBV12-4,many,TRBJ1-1,CASSSWTGPMNTEAFF,TGTGCCAGCAGTTCATGGACAGGCCCCATGAACACTGAAGCTTTCTTT
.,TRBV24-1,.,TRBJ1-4,CATSDPGQGPEKLFF,TGTGCCACCAGTGACCCGGGCCAAGGTCCTGAAAAACTGTTTTTT
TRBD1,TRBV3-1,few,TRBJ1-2,CASSQPGQGRGYTF,TGTGCCAGCAGCCAACCGGGACAGGGTCGGGGCTACACCTTC
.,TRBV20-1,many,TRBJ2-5,CSAGPGHIQETQYF,TGCAGTGCCGGACCGGGACACATCCAAGAGACCCAGTACTTC
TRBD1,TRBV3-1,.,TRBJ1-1,CASSQEAGGFDTEAFF,TGTGCCAGCAGCCAAGAGGCAGGGGGCTTTGACACTGAAGCTTTCTTT
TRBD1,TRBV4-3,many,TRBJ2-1,CASSQAQGAGLPNEQFF,TGCGCCAGCAGCCAAGCCCAGGGGGCAGGACTACCTAATGAGCAGTTCTTC
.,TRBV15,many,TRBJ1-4,CATSFDSPGAEKLFF,TGTGCCACCAGCTTCGATAGCCCTGGGGCCGAAAAACTGTTTTTT
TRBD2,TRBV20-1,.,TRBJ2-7,CSAGSGSSYEQYF,TGCAGTGCTGGTAGCGGGAGCTCCTACGAGCAGTACTTC
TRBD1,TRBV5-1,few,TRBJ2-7,CASSLNRGLDEQYF,TGCGCCAGCAGCTTAAACAGGGGATTGGACGAGCAGTACTTC
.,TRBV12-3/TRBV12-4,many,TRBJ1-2,CASRGTGSNYGYTF,TGTGCCAGCAGGGGGACGGGCTCCAACTATGGCTACACCTTC
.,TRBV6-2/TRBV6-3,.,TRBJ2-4,CASSYSTTDKNIQYF,TGTGCCAGCAGTTACTCGACTACGGACAAAAACATTCAGTACTTC
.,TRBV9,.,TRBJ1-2,CASSVVNAPTYGYTF,TGTGCCAGCAGCGTAGTCAACGCCCCGACCTATGGCTACACCTTC
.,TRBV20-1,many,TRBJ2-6,CSARDAGFSGANVLTF,TGCAGTGCTAGAGATGCGGGTTTCTCTGGGGCCAACGTCCTGACTTTC
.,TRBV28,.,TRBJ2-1,CASSSGSFLDEQFF,TGTGCCAGCAGTTCCGGGAGTTTTTTAGATGAGCAGTTCTTC
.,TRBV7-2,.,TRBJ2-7,CASSPQTDRTGEQYF,TGTGCCAGCAGCCCACAGACAGACCGAACAGGGGAGCAGTACTTC
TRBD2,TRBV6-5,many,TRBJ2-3,CASSYSTLAGVVDTQYF,TGTGCCAGCAGTTACTCGACACTAGCGGGAGTAGTAGATACGCAGTATTTT
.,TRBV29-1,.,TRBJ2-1,CSVDVSAAEQFF,TGCAGCGTTGATGTATCGGCGGCAGAGCAGTTCTTC